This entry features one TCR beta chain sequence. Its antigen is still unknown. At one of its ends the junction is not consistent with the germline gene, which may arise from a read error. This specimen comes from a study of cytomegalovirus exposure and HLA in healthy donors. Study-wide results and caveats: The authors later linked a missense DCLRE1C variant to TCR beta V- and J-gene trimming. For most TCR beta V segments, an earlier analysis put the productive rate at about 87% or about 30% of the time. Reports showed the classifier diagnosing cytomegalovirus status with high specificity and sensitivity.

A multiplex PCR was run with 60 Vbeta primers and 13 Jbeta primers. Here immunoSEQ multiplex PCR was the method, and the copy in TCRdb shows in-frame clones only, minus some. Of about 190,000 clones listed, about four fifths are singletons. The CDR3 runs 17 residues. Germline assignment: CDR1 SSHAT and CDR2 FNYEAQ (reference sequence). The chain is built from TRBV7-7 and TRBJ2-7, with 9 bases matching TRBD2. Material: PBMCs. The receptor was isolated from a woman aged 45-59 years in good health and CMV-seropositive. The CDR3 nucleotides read TGTGCTAGCAGCTTAGGGGGGTACACTAGCGGGCACTACGAGCAGTACTTC. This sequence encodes CASSLGGYTSGHYEQYF.